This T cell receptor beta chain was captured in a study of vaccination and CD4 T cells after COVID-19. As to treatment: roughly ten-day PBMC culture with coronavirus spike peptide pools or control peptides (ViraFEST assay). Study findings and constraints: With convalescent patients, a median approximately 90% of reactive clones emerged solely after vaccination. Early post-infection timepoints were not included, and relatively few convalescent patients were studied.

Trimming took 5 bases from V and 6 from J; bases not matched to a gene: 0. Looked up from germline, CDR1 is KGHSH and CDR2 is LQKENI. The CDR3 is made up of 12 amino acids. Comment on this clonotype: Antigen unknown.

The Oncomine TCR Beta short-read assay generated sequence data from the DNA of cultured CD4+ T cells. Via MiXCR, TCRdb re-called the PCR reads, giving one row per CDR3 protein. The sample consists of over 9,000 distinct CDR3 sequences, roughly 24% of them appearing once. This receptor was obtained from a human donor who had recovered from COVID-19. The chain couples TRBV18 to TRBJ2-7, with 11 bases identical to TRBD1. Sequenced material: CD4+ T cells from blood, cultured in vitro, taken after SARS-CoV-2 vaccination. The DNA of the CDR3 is TGTGCCAGCTCAGGGACAGGGGGCGAGCAGTACTTC. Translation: CASSGTGGEQYF.